A single sample gave rise to the 10 T cell receptor beta chains below, sequenced in a study of blood T cell repertoires in COVID-19. Using immunoSEQ multiplex PCR, the repertoire was profiled, and TCRdb retains in-frame clones only, with some absent. Of under 200,000 clones listed, roughly 85% are singletons. Specimen: peripheral blood. The origin of the receptors is a woman aged 50 to 60 with COVID-19, enrolled during active disease.

The genes are TRBV27 and TRBJ2-3; D ambiguous. The germline CDR1 and CDR2 sequences are MNHEY and SMNVEV (reference sequence). The CDR3 contains 15 residues. V lost 4 bases to trimming and J lost 2 bases, with 13 bases between them. The CDR3 nucleotides read TGTGCCAGCAGTTATCAGCGACCCAACACAGATACGCAGTATTTT. As protein: CASSYQRPNTDTQYF.

This clone was seen only once. The rearrangement links TRBV27 to TRBJ1-4; 8 bases match TRBD1. V was clipped by 4 bases and J by 4 bases; unmatched bases: 5. Germline V CDR1 and CDR2: MNHEY, SMNVEV (reference sequence). The CDR3 extends over 15 amino acids. DNA of the CDR3: TGTGCCAGCAGTTCCCCGACAGGGGATAATGAAAAACTGTTTTTT. It encodes CASSSPTGDNEKLFF.

The genes are TRBV2 and TRBJ2-7, with D tentatively TRBD2 (5 bases). Trimming removed 8 bases from V and 4 bases from J, with 9 bases in between. CDR1 SNHLY and CDR2 FYNNEI come from the germline V gene. This CDR3 has 11 residues. As DNA, the CDR3 is TGTGCCAGCCTCCGAGGGTACGAGCAGTACTTC. Amino acids: CASLRGYEQYF.

This chain links TRBV2 with TRBJ1-1; D unresolved. The V gene's germline CDR1 is SNHLY and CDR2 FYNNEI. V dropped 5 bases and J dropped 0 bases, with 7 bases sitting between them. The CDR3 contains 13 residues. The CDR3 DNA reads as TGTGCCAGCAGTTCGCGGATGAACACTGAAGCTTTCTTT. It is translated as CASSSRMNTEAFF. Drawing the rest from reference TRBV2 and TRBJ1-1, the complete variable domain is EPEVTQTPSHQVTQMGQEVILRCVPISNHLYFYWYRQILGQKVEFLVSFYNNEISEKSEIFDDQFSVERPDGSNFTLKIRSTKLEDSAMYFCASSSRMNTEAFFGQGTRLTVV.

V is TRBV7-9 and J is TRBJ1-4, with D tentatively TRBD1 (5 bases). V was pared by 5 bases and J by 4 bases, with 14 bases between. This CDR3 has 15 residues. The germline CDR1 and CDR2 sequences are SEHNR and FQNEAQ (reference sequence). DNA for the CDR3: TGTGCCAGCAGCCGATCGACAGAGATTAATGAAAAACTGTTTTTT. Translating gives CASSRSTEINEKLFF.

This chain uses TRBV6-5 with TRBJ1-6, with D tentatively TRBD1 (5 bases). This CDR3 is built from 14 residues. From germline, CDR1 is MNHEY and CDR2 SVGAGI. The V end lost 2 bases, the J end lost 7 bases, and 9 bases lay between the germline ends. The CDR3 sequence is CASSYGGSNSPLHF. The CDR3 DNA reads TGTGCCAGCAGTTACGGGGGGTCAAATTCACCCCTCCACTTT.

In DNA, the CDR3 is TGTGCCAGTAGTATCGGGGTAACCTATAGCGGGGGGCCGTCCGGGGAGCTGTTTTTT. This translates into CASSIGVTYSGGPSGELFF. The chain combines TRBV19 with TRBJ2-2; 10 bases are a match to TRBD2. The V gene's germline CDR1 is LNHDA and CDR2 SQIVND (reference sequence). Losses at the gene ends were 3 bases for V and 6 bases for J; bases not matched to a gene: 16. The CDR3 runs to 19 residues.

The chain joins TRBV27 to TRBJ1-5; D is unclear. CDR3 length: 14 residues. V lost 1 base to trimming and J lost 4 bases, with 8 bases between them. The germline V gene has CDR1 MNHEY and CDR2 SMNVEV (reference sequence). The CDR3 coding sequence is TGTGCCAGCAGTTTATATCCCGGTAATCAGCCCCAGCATTTT. It encodes CASSLYPGNQPQHF.

In this sample, this clone turned up once. The rearrangement links TRBV9 to TRBJ2-5, with no clear D. Germline V gives CDR1 SGDLS, CDR2 YYNGEE. The CDR3 is 12 residues long. Trimming removed 0 bases at V and 5 bases at J, with 5 bases between. The CDR3 DNA sequence: TGTGCCAGCAGCGTAGCCGGGGAGACCCAGTACTTC. Amino acids: CASSVAGETQYF.

The V call is TRBV25-1, the J call TRBJ2-1; tentatively, D is TRBD1 (6 bases). V was shortened by 3 bases and J by 0 bases, with 12 bases between the two germline ends. The CDR3 length is 16 residues. Germline loops: CDR1 MGHDK, CDR2 SYGVNS. The CDR3 region has the DNA TGTGCCAGCAGTGACCCCACAGGGAGCTCCTACAATGAGCAGTTCTTC. It encodes CASSDPTGSSYNEQFF.